This T cell receptor beta chain originates from a study of TIL therapy for anti-PD-1-resistant metastatic lung cancer. V lost 7 bases, J lost 0 bases, and 5 bases stayed unmatched. There are 15 residues in the CDR3. Looked up from germline, CDR1 is LGHDT and CDR2 is YNNKEL (reference sequence). Overall study findings and caveats: TIL cultures after expansion showed higher clonality and lower diversity than baseline tumor (median around 5.9% vs 31%).

The immunoSEQ assay was v3. TCRdb's copy holds only in-frame clones and misses some; the assay was immunoSEQ multiplex PCR. The sample has approximately 97,000 clones, less than 70% seen once. Note on this clone: Its antigen is not known.

Specified time point: pre-treatment sample, taken before nivolumab and TIL therapy. Tumor tissue came from excised metastases, mostly pleural nodules or supraclavicular lymph nodes. Progressing patients received lymphodepletion, expanded TIL infusion and IL-2. The chain uses TRBV3-1 (or the pseudogene TRBV3-2) and TRBJ2-2; 7 nucleotides line up with TRBD1. The origin of this receptor is a person between 25 and 80 years old with non-small cell lung cancer. The material was tumor tissue, obtained at baseline. The CDR3 coding sequence is TGTGCCAGCATCAACAGGGGATCGAACACCGGGGAGCTGTTTTTT. Its protein product is CASINRGSNTGELFF.